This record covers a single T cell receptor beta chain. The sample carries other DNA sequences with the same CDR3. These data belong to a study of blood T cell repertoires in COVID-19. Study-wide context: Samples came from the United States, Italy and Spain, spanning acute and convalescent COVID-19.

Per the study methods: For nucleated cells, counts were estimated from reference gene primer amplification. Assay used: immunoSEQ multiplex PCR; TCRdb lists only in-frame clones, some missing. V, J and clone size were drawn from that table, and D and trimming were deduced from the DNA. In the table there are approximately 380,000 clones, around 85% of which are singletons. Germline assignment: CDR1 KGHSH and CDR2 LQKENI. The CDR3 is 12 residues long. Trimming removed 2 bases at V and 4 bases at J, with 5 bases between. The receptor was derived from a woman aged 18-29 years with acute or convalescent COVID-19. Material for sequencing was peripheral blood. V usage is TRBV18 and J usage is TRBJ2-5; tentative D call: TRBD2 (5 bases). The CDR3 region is CASSPGGETQYF. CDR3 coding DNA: TGTGCCAGCTCACCAGGAGGAGAGACCCAGTACTTC.